This T cell receptor (beta chain) was retrieved from a study of T cells in localized non-small cell lung cancer. Germline loops: CDR1 SGHNT, CDR2 YENEEA. V dropped 3 bases and J dropped 4 bases, with 16 bases sitting between them. The CDR3 runs to 16 residues. Libraries were prepared by immunoSEQ multiplex PCR; TCRdb keeps only in-frame clonotypes and omits some of them. The repertoire holds nearly 3,500 clones, with 20% as singletons. General study findings and limits: Sequence data derive from only one tumor region, so heterogeneity remains possible. Adjacent uninvolved lung had the highest clonality, suggesting focused antigen responses.

This clone was seen a few times. The antigen is undetermined. Specimen: lung tumor tissue, collected before any cancer treatment. The TCR comes from a woman aged 40 to 75 with stage III squamous cell lung carcinoma. This rearrangement joins TRBV11-3 to TRBJ2-1; a weak D match, TRBD1 (5 bases). CDR3 in DNA: TGTGCCAGCAGCTTGGATACAGGTGAAGGATACAATGAGCAGTTCTTC. This gives the protein CASSLDTGEGYNEQFF.